The 11 T cell receptor beta chains below come from one sample, sequenced in a study of OX40 agonist ivuxolimab in advanced cancers. This table comes from immunoSEQ multiplex PCR, and its TCRdb copy is limited to in-frame clones, with some not included. The profile shows about 86,000 clones, around 90% of them singletons. Sequences were derived from CD4+ or CD8+ T cells sorted from blood, sampled in a trial of the OX40 agonist ivuxolimab. The receptor set was obtained from an adult with an advanced solid tumor such as melanoma, head and neck, liver or kidney cancer.

CDR3 protein: CASSLEREGRGSYNEQFF. The CDR3, as DNA: TGTGCCAGCAGCCTTGAGCGGGAGGGCCGGGGGTCCTACAATGAGCAGTTCTTC. The chain combines TRBV7-6 with TRBJ2-1; 10 positions match TRBD2. Trimming at V came to 5 bases and at J to 1 base, leaving 11 bases not matched to a gene. There are 18 residues in the CDR3. Germline lookup yields CDR1 SGHVS and CDR2 FNYEAQ.

This chain joins TRBV7-9 and TRBJ1-2; no reliable D call. The CDR3 extends over 16 amino acids. The V and J ends lost 1 base and 8 bases respectively, with 20 bases between them. The V gene's germline CDR1 is SEHNR and CDR2 FQNEAQ (reference sequence). DNA for the CDR3: TGTGCCAGCAGCTTAGTGTACAGCAAGGACCCGGGGGGCTACACCTTC. It yields the protein CASSLVYSKDPGGYTF.

This clone was detected a few times. V and J are TRBV11-2 and TRBJ2-7; 11 positions agree with TRBD2. CDR3 length: 14 amino acids. Germline assignment: CDR1 SGHAT and CDR2 FQNNGV. V shed 5 bases, J shed 3 bases, and the junction held 3 bases outside the gene matches. This CDR3 reads CASSEGTSGYEQYF. CDR3 nucleotide sequence: TGTGCCAGCAGCGAGGGGACTAGCGGCTACGAGCAGTACTTC.

The chain couples TRBV10-3 to TRBJ2-7; D not resolved. This CDR3 region has 10 residues. CDR1 ENHRY and CDR2 SYGVKD come from the germline V gene. V was clipped by 3 bases and J by 3 bases, with 0 bases between them. In DNA form, the CDR3 reads TGTGCCATCAGTGACTACGAGCAGTACTTC. Its protein is CAISDYEQYF.

This rearrangement joins TRBV6-5 to TRBJ2-7; tentative D call: TRBD2 (6 bases). The CDR3 length is 14 residues. V was clipped by 4 bases and J by 2 bases, with 12 bases between them. Germline V CDR1 and CDR2: MNHEY, SVGAGI. Written as DNA, the CDR3 is TGTGCCAGCAGTTTCCCCGGGGGAACCTACGAGCAGTACTTC. This codes for CASSFPGGTYEQYF.

This clone was detected only a few times. The chain couples TRBV10-3 to TRBJ2-3, with TRBD1 as a possible D gene (6 bases). This CDR3 has 15 residues. V lost 0 bases, J lost 1 base, and 8 bases lay in between. Germline V gene sequence: CDR1 ENHRY, CDR2 SYGVKD. The CDR3 nucleotides read TGTGCCATCAGTGAGTCGAACAGGGGCACAGATACGCAGTATTTT. It yields the protein CAISESNRGTDTQYF.

The chain links TRBV7-9 to TRBJ2-7; the D gene is possibly TRBD2 (6 bases). Trimming took 2 bases from V and 5 from J, leaving 19 bases between them. The CDR3 contains 16 residues. Germline CDR1 reads SEHNR; CDR2 reads FQNEAQ (reference sequence). The CDR3 spells CASSLPPSASAHEQYF. The CDR3 nucleotides are TGTGCCAGCAGCTTACCCCCCTCGGCTAGCGCCCACGAGCAGTACTTC.

A word on this clone: An end of the junction differs from the germline gene, which may be a read error. The rearrangement links TRBV19 to TRBJ1-5; a weak D match, TRBD1 (6 bases). This CDR3 has 15 residues. CDR1 is LNHDA, CDR2 SQIVND, per germline (reference sequence). CDR3 loop: CASSHDRLVMGPRHF. In nucleotides, the CDR3 is TGTGCCAGTAGTCATGACAGGCTAGTGATGGGGCCCCGGCATTTT.

The chain has TRBV9 and TRBJ2-5; 8 bases are shared with TRBD2. The CDR3 is made up of 16 amino acids. The J segment lost 4 bases and the V segment lost 2 bases, leaving 10 bases of the junction unmatched. Germline V gene lookup returns CDR1 SGDLS and CDR2 YYNGEE. CDR3 nucleotides: TGTGCCAGCAGCGTGCGAGCGGGAGAAAGACGAGAGACCCAGTACTTC. Its protein product is CASSVRAGERRETQYF.

This chain uses TRBV4-1 with TRBJ1-6; D uncertain. From germline, CDR1 is MGHRA and CDR2 YSYEKL. V dropped 1 base and J dropped 7 bases, with 14 bases sitting between them. The CDR3 is made up of 16 amino acids. CDR3 amino acids: CASSQGREVANSPLHF. Here the CDR3 DNA reads TGCGCCAGCAGCCAAGGGCGGGAGGTGGCGAATTCACCCCTCCACTTT.

This clone was observed once. The J gene is TRBJ2-2, the V gene TRBV5-4; D tentatively fits TRBD1 or TRBD2 (6 bases each). The V end lost 4 bases, the J end lost 7 bases, and 26 bases lay between the germline ends. Germline V CDR1 and CDR2: SGHNT, YYREEE (reference sequence). The length of the CDR3 is 18 residues. The CDR3 sequence is CASSTPLGGRGFDGELFF. The CDR3, as DNA: TGTGCCAGCAGCACCCCCCTAGGGGGGCGAGGATTTGACGGGGAGCTGTTTTTT.